This T cell receptor (beta chain) was sequenced during a study of CD8+ T cells in alopecia areata. Overall study context: Treated patients took oral tofacitinib at 5 to 10 mg twice daily. Dosing spanned 6 to 18 months on tofacitinib, then 6 months off drug.

Collection of lesional scalp punch biopsies and peripheral blood was performed in alopecia areata patients. This CDR3 is built from 14 residues. Germline CDR1 and CDR2: MNHEY and SVGAGI. The V end was cut by 5 bases, the J end by 5 bases, with 15 bases between. Isolated RNA was reverse transcribed into cDNA used as the sequencing template. Sequenced by immunoSEQ multiplex PCR; TCRdb stores in-frame clones only, minus some. There are over 100,000 clones in the sample; more than 40% occur only once, and approximately 19% lies in the top ten. The source of this sequence is a human donor with alopecia areata. The chain links TRBV6-5 to TRBJ2-5; D tentatively reads TRBD1 or TRBD2 (5 bases each). Sequences were derived from CD8+ T cells sorted from blood, sampled at week 0. The CDR3 here is CASSPDGTEETQYF. The CDR3 nucleotides read TGTGCCAGCAGTCCGGATGGGACCGAGGAGACCCAGTACTTC.